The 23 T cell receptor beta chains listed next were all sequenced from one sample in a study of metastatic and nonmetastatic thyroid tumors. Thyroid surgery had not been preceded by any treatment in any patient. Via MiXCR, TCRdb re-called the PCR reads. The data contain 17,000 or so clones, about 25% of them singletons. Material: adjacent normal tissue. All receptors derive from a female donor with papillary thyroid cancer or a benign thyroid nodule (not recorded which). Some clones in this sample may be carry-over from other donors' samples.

The CDR3 sequence: CASSLGQDTEAFF. CDR3 DNA sequence: TGCGCCAGCAGCTTGGGACAGGACACTGAAGCTTTCTTT. This chain links TRBV5-1 with TRBJ1-1; TRBD1 is a possible D gene (6 bases). The CDR3 consists of 13 residues. Germline CDR1 is SGHRS and CDR2 is YFSETQ. Trimming took 0 bases from V and 3 from J, leaving 6 bases between them.

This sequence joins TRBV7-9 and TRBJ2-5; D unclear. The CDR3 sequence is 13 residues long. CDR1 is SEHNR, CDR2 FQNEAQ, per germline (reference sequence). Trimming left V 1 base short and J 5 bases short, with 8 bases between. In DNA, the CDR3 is TGTGCCAGCAGCTTAGTCAGTATGGAGACCCAGTACTTC. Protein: CASSLVSMETQYF. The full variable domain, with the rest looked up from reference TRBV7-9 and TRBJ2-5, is DTGVSQNPRHKITKRGQNVTFRCDPISEHNRLYWYRQTLGQGPEFLTYFQNEAQLEKSRLLSDRFSAERPKGSFSTLEIQRTEQGDSAMYLCASSLVSMETQYFGPGTRLLVL.

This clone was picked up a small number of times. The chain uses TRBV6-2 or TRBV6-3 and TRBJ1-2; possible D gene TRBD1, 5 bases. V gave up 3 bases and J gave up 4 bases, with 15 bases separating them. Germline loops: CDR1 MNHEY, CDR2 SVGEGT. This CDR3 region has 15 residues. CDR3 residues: CASSYRWGTLYGYTF. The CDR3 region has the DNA TGTGCCAGCAGTTATCGATGGGGGACCCTCTATGGCTACACCTTC.

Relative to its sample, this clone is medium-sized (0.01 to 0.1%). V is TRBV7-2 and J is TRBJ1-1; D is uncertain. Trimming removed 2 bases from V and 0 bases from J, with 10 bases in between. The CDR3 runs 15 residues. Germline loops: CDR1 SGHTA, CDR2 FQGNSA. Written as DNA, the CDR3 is TGTGCCAGCAGCTTAAGCGCAACCATGAACACTGAAGCTTTCTTT. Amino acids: CASSLSATMNTEAFF.

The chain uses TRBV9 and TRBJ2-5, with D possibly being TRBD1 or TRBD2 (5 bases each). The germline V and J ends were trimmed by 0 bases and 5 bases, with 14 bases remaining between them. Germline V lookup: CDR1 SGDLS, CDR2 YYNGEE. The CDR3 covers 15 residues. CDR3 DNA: TGTGCCAGCAGCGTAGGCTCTCGGGGCCTGGAGACCCAGTACTTC. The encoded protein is CASSVGSRGLETQYF. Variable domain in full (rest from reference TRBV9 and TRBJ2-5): DSGVTQTPKHLITATGQRVTLRCSPRSGDLSVYWYQQSLDQGLQFLIQYYNGEERAKGNILERFSAQQFPDLHSELNLSSLELGDSALYFCASSVGSRGLETQYFGPGTRLLVL.

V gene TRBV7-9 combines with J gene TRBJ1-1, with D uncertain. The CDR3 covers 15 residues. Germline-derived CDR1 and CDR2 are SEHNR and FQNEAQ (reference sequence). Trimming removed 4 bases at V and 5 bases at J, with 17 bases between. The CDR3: CASSSLGASGTEAFF. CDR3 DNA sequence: TGTGCCAGCAGCTCCCTAGGAGCCTCGGGGACTGAAGCTTTCTTT.

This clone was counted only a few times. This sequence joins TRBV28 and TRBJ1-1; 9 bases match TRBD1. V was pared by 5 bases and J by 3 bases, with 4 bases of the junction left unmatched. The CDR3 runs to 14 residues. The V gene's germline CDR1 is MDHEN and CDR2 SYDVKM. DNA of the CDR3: TGTGCCAGCAGTGCCTGGACAGGGGACACTGAAGCTTTCTTT. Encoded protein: CASSAWTGDTEAFF.

CDR3 nucleotide sequence: TGTGCCAGCAGCTTGGTGCGTGGACTACAGTACTTC. Encoded protein: CASSLVRGLQYF. The chain uses TRBV5-6 and TRBJ2-7; possible D gene TRBD2, 6 bases. The ends were cut back, 0 bases at V and 10 bases at J, with 11 bases in the middle. CDR1 and CDR2 from the germline V gene are SGHDT and YYEEEE. There are 12 residues in the CDR3.

The CDR3 loop reads CASSLGMGDYEQYF. Written as DNA, the CDR3 is TGTGCCAGCAGCTTGGGAATGGGAGATTACGAGCAGTACTTC. V usage is TRBV5-5 and J usage is TRBJ2-7, with D tentatively TRBD2 (5 bases). CDR1 SGHKS and CDR2 YYEKEE come from the germline V gene (reference sequence). The germline V and J ends were trimmed by 0 bases and 4 bases, with 11 bases remaining between them. The CDR3 loop spans 14 amino acids.

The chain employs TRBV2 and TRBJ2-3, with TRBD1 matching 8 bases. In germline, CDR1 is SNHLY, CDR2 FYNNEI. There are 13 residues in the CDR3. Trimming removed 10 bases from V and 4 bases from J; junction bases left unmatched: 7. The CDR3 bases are TGTGCCACCAAAGGACAGGGTTCAGATACGCAGTATTTT. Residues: CATKGQGSDTQYF.

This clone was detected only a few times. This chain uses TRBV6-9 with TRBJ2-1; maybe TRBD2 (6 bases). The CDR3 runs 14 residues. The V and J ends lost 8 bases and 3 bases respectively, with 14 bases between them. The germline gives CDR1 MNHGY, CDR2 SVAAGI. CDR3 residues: CASGSGGSYNEQFF. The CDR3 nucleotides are TGTGCCAGCGGTTCAGGAGGGAGCTACAATGAGCAGTTCTTC.

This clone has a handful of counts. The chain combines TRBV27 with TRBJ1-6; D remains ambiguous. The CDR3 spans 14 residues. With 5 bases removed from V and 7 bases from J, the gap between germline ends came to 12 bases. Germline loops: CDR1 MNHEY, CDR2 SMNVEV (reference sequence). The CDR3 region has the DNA TGTGCCAGCAGTCCTAAATCCAGGAATTCACCCCTCCACTTT. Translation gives CASSPKSRNSPLHF.

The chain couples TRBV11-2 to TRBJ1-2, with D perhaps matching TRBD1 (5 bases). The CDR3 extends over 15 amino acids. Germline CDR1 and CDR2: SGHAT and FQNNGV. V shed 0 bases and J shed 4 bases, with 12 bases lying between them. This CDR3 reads CASSLDLVGGYGYTF. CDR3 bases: TGTGCCAGCAGCTTAGATCTTGTGGGGGGCTATGGCTACACCTTC.

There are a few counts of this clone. CDR3 coding DNA: TGTGCCAGCAGTTTCTTAAGTGTGGGACAGAACACCGGGGAGCTGTTTTTT. Translated: CASSFLSVGQNTGELFF. The J gene is TRBJ2-2, the V gene TRBV28, with D perhaps matching TRBD1 (6 bases). The germline V gene has CDR1 MDHEN and CDR2 SYDVKM. CDR3 length: 17 residues. The germline V and J ends were trimmed by 3 bases and 1 base, with 15 bases remaining between them.

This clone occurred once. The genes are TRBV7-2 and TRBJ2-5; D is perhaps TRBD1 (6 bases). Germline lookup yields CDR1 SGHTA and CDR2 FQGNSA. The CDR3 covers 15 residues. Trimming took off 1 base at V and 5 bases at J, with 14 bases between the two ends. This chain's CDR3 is CASSLVPGHTETQYF. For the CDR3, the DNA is TGTGCCAGCAGCTTAGTTCCGGGACACACTGAGACCCAGTACTTC.

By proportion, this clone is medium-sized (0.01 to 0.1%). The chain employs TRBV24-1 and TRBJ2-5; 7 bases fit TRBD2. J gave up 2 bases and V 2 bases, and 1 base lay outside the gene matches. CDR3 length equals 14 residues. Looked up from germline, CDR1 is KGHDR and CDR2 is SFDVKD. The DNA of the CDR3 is TGTGCCACCAGTGATTGGGACTATCAAGAGACCCAGTACTTC. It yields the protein CATSDWDYQETQYF.

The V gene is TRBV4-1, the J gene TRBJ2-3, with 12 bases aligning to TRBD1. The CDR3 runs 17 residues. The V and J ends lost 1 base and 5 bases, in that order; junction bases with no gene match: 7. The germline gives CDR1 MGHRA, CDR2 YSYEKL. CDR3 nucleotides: TGCGCCAGCAGCCAAGTCGAACGGGACAGGGGGCGAGATACGCAGTATTTT. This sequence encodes CASSQVERDRGRDTQYF.

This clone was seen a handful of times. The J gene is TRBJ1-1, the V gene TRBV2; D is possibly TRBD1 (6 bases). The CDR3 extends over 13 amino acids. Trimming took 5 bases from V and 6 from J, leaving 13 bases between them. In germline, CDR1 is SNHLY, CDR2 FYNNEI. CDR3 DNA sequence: TGTGCCAGCAGTTACATACAGGGAGCTGAAGCTTTCTTT. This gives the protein CASSYIQGAEAFF.

CDR3 bases: TGCGCCAGCAGCGCATCAGGGAAAGAGCAGTACTTC. Encoded protein: CASSASGKEQYF. The chain couples TRBV5-1 to TRBJ2-7; a possible D gene is TRBD1 (5 bases). This CDR3 is 12 amino acids long. CDR1 and CDR2 (germline): SGHRS, YFSETQ. Trimming took 4 bases from V and 7 from J, leaving 12 bases between them.

The CDR3 coding sequence is TGCAGTGCTACTAGACAGGGTAAAAGGTCCTACGAGCAGTACTTC. The encoded protein is CSATRQGKRSYEQYF. The J gene is TRBJ2-7, the V gene TRBV20-1; the match to TRBD1 covers 7 bases. CDR1 DFQATT and CDR2 SNEGSKA come from the germline V gene (reference sequence). The CDR3 totals 15 residues. V trimming: 4 bases; J trimming: 1 base; junction bases outside the gene matches: 10.

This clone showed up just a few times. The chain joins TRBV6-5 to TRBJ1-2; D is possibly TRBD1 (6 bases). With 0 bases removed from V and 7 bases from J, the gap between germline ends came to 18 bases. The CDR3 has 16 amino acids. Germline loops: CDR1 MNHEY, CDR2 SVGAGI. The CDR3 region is CASSYSYDRRVFGYTF. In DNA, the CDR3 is TGTGCCAGCAGTTACTCCTACGACAGGCGGGTTTTTGGCTACACCTTC.

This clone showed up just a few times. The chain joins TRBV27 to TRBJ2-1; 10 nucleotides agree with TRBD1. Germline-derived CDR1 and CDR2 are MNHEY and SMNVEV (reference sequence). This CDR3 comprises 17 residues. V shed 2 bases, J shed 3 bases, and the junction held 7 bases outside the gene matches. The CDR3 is CASSLPTGGAVYNEQFF. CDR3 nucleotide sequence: TGTGCCAGCAGTTTACCGACAGGGGGCGCTGTCTACAATGAGCAGTTCTTC.

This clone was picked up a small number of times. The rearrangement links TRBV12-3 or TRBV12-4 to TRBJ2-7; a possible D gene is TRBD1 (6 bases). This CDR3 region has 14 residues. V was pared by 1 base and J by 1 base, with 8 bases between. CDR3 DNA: TGTGCCAGCAGTTTAGGGACAGTTTCCTACGAGCAGTACTTC. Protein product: CASSLGTVSYEQYF.